The following is a TCR beta chain sequence with its context. This clone was seen a few times. Its recognized antigen is unknown. Base qualities were left out, and no much larger clone turns up one base away. The entry originates in a study of blood T cell repertoires in COVID-19 (dated by TCRdb to the early 2020s). About the study as a whole: Collaborator samples came from the United States, Italy and Spain and covered acute and convalescent phases of COVID-19. HLA class I and class II types, where available, came from metadata supplied by the sample provider rather than from assay-based typing. The prospective study material was composed of cDNA or gDNA derived from T cells, B-cell-depleted T cells, or PBMCs. The dataset comprised deeply sampled blood TCRbeta repertoires from subjects exposed to, actively infected with, or recovered from COVID-19. Nearly every sample came with metadata listing a de-identified subject ID, COVID-19 status, age in years and sex. Samples were obtained from the ongoing ImmuneRACE study (first 160 participants) and from 1,200 or so subjects provided by 6 global collaborators. The repertoires were made available in a free public database intended to serve as a resource for research on the immune response to SARS-CoV-2.

TCRbeta CDR3 regions were amplified from genomic DNA using the immunoSEQ Assay, a bias-controlled multiplex PCR. As for the authors' bioinformatics: Nucleated cell counts per sample were estimated from amplification of reference gene primers within the assay. Sequence reads were collapsed and filtered to measure the absolute abundance of every unique TCRbeta CDR3 rearrangement. For each sample, productive Simpson clonality was calculated by taking the square root of Simpson's diversity index across productive rearrangements. TCRdb mirrors the immuneACCESS table, restricted to in-frame sequences. Some clones are absent from its copies; in checked studies, under half trace to an unresolved V gene, and the reason for the others is unknown. The V and J calls and clone size come from that table; D and trimming were worked out from the DNA. A total of about 170,000 clones appear in this sample, approximately 80% of them only once. The ten largest account for approximately 21% of the sample.

The germline V gene specifies SGHRS as CDR1 and YFSETQ as CDR2. Measured from the cysteine to the phenylalanine, the CDR3 is 15 residues long. The only DNA kept is the CDR3, 45 bases in frame from the first base. V and J are truncated by 5 bases and 7 bases respectively, leaving an intervening sequence of 18 bases. Collaborating institutions collected whole blood in K2EDTA tubes following their own protocols. For TCRbeta analysis, collaborators shipped samples as frozen whole blood, isolated PBMCs, or DNA extracted from either of those sample types. Beyond this particular receptor, the publication reports: The quantity of clinical and demographic metadata differed by source and by participant and was supplied without curation.

The source material was peripheral blood. Recombination joined TRBV5-1 with TRBJ2-2; the D region possibly corresponds to TRBD1 (6 bases align). This receptor was obtained from a woman aged 80 or over with acute or convalescent COVID-19. The CDR3 here reads CASSFSPGADGELFF. The bases read TGCGCCAGCAGTTTTTCCCCAGGGGCAGACGGGGAGCTGTTTTTT.